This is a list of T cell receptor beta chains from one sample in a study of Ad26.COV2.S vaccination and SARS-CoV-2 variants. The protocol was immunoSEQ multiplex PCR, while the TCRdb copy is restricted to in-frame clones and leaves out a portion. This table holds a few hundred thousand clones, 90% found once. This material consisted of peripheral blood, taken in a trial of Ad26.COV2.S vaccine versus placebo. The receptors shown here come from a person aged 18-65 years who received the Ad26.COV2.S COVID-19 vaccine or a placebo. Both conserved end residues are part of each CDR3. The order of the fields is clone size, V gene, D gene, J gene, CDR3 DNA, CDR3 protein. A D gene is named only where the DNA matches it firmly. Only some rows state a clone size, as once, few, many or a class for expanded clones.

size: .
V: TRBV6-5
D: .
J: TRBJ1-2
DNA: TGTGCCAGCAGTTACTCCCGGACAGTTTATGGCTACACCTTC
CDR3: CASSYSRTVYGYTF

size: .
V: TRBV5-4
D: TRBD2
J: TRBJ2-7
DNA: TGTGCCAGCAGCTTGGAACTAGCGGGAGCGTTCTCCTACGAGCAGTACTTC
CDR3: CASSLELAGAFSYEQYF

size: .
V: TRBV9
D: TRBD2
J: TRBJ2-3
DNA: TGTGCCAGCAGCGTTAGTAGCGGGGCGCTCCCAGATACGCAGTATTTT
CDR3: CASSVSSGALPDTQYF

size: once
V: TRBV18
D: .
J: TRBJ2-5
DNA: TGTGCCAGCTCACCACTGGGACAACTACAAGAGACCCAGTACTTC
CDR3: CASSPLGQLQETQYF

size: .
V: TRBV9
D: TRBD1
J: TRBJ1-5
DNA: TGTGCCAGCAGCCGGGACAGCTATAGCAATCAGCCCCAGCATTTT
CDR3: CASSRDSYSNQPQHF

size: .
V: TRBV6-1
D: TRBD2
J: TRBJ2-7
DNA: TGTGCCAGCAGTGAAGCGAGGACTAGCGGGACCTACGAGCAGTACTTC
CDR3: CASSEARTSGTYEQYF

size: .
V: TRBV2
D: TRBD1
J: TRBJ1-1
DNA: TGTGCCAGCAGCATCGCCGGGACAGAGGCAGCTTTCTTT
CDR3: CASSIAGTEAAFF

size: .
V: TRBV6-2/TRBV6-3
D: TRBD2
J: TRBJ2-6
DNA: TGTGCCAGCAGTTACTCCTTCCTAGCGGGGCTCTCTGGGGCCAACGTCCTGACTTTC
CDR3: CASSYSFLAGLSGANVLTF

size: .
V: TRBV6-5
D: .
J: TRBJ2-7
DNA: TGTGCCAGCAGGATTACGACTAGTCAGTACTTC
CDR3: CASRITTSQYF

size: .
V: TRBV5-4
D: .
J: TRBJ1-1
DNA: TGTGCCAGCAGCCTGAATTTGGCGCGGACTGAAGCTTTCTTT
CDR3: CASSLNLARTEAFF

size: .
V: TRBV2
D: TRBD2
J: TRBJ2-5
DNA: TGTGCCAGCAGGGGACTAGCGGGAATTCAAGAGACCCAGTACTTC
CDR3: CASRGLAGIQETQYF

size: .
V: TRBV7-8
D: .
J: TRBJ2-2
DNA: TGTGCCAGCACGGTGACCGCGAACACCGGGGAGCTGTTTTTT
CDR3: CASTVTANTGELFF

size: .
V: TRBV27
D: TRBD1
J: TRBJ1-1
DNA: TGTGCCAGCAGTGCCCCCGGGACAGTGAACACTGAAGCTTTCTTT
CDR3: CASSAPGTVNTEAFF

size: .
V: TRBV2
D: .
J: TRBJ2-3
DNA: TGTGCCAGCAAGACAGTTCTGAGCACAGATACGCAGTATTTT
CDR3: CASKTVLSTDTQYF

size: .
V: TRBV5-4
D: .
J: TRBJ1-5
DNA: TGTGCCAGCAGCTTGGACAATCAGCCCCAGCATTTT
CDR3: CASSLDNQPQHF

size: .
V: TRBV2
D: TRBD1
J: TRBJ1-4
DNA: TGTGCCAGCGGGGGGACAGACGTAAATGAAAAACTGTTTTTT
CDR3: CASGGTDVNEKLFF

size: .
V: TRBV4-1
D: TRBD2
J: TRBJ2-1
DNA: TGCGCCAGCAGCGGAGCGGGAGGGTTATATGAGCAGTTCTTC
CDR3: CASSGAGGLYEQFF

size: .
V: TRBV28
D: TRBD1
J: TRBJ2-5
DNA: TGTGCCAGCAGCCACGGGACAGGGGTACAAGAGACCCAGTACTTC
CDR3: CASSHGTGVQETQYF

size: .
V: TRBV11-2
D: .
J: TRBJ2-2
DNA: TGTGCCAGCAGCTCTGGGGGGAGTCTGCGGGAGCTGTTTTTT
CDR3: CASSSGGSLRELFF

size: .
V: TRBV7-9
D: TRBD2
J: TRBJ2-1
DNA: TGTGCCAGCAGCTTAAGTCTAGCGGGAGGGCCTGAGCAGTTCTTC
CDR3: CASSLSLAGGPEQFF